A single sample is the source of the 12 T cell receptor beta chains below, sequenced in a study of blood T cell repertoires in COVID-19. Assay: immunoSEQ multiplex PCR; the TCRdb copy retains only in-frame clones and omits some. The sample has about 220,000 clones; around 80% are singletons. Sequenced: peripheral blood. Receptors were obtained from a woman aged 70-85 years with acute or convalescent COVID-19.

The chain employs TRBV19 and TRBJ1-1; 9 bases are a match to TRBD1. The CDR3 runs to 15 residues. V shed 5 bases, J shed 1 base, and the junction held 5 bases outside the gene matches. Germline V gives CDR1 LNHDA, CDR2 SQIVND (reference sequence). The CDR3 bases are TGTGCCAGTAGTCCCCCGGGACAGGGGAACACTGAAGCTTTCTTT. Its translation is CASSPPGQGNTEAFF.

V usage is TRBV5-1 and J usage is TRBJ2-5; 10 bases map to TRBD1. This CDR3 region has 16 residues. Germline V gene lookup returns CDR1 SGHRS and CDR2 YFSETQ. V was pared by 1 base and J by 3 bases, with 6 bases of the junction left unmatched. CDR3 residues: CASSLSAGTGEETQYF. CDR3 in DNA: TGCGCCAGCAGCTTGTCCGCCGGGACAGGGGAAGAGACCCAGTACTTC. The variable domain in full, with the rest retrieved from reference TRBV5-1 and TRBJ2-5, is KAGVTQTPRYLIKTRGQQVTLSCSPISGHRSVSWYQQTPGQGLQFLFEYFSETQRNKGNFPGRFSGRQFSNSRSEMNVSTLELGDSALYLCASSLSAGTGEETQYFGPGTRLLVL.

This chain links TRBV30 with TRBJ2-3; D may be TRBD1 (5 bases). The CDR3 length is 14 residues. The germline V and J ends were trimmed by 4 bases and 1 base, with 12 bases remaining between them. Germline assignment: CDR1 GTSNPN and CDR2 SVGIG (reference sequence). The CDR3 coding sequence is TGTGCCTGGACCACAGGCCGAGGCACAGATACGCAGTATTTT. Translation: CAWTTGRGTDTQYF.

The V gene is TRBV7-8, the J gene TRBJ2-3, with D possibly TRBD1 on 6 matching bases. Germline V gene data show CDR1 as SGHVS and CDR2 as FQNEAQ. CDR3 length: 14 residues. Trimming removed 5 bases from V and 4 bases from J, with 13 bases in between. CDR3 in DNA: TGTGCCAGCAGCACTTATACAGGGTCAGATACGCAGTATTTT. This encodes CASSTYTGSDTQYF. Full variable domain (missing parts from reference TRBV7-8 and TRBJ2-3): GAGVSQSPRYKVAKRGQDVALRCDPISGHVSLFWYQQALGQGPEFLTYFQNEAQLDKSGLPSDRFFAERPEGSVSTLKIQRTQQEDSAVYLCASSTYTGSDTQYFGPGTRLTVL.

The V and J genes are TRBV18 and TRBJ2-5; D may be TRBD2 (5 bases). Trimming pared 6 bases from V and 3 bases from J, leaving 23 bases between. The CDR3 runs 17 residues. Germline V gene lookup returns CDR1 KGHSH and CDR2 LQKENI. The CDR3 is CASSLTNKQRLKETQYF. Here the CDR3 DNA reads TGTGCCAGCTCCCTCACAAATAAACAGCGGTTAAAAGAGACCCAGTACTTC.

This chain uses TRBV5-5 with TRBJ2-3, with TRBD1 matching 9 bases. CDR1 and CDR2 from the germline V gene are SGHKS and YYEKEE (reference sequence). V shed 4 bases, J shed 0 bases, and the junction held 3 bases outside the gene matches. The CDR3 loop spans 15 amino acids. CDR3 residues: CASSRTGVSTDTQYF. CDR3 nucleotides: TGTGCCAGCAGCCGGACAGGGGTAAGCACAGATACGCAGTATTTT.

This clone showed up just once. The rearrangement links TRBV19 to TRBJ2-7; D is perhaps TRBD1 (5 bases). The germline CDR1 and CDR2 sequences are LNHDA and SQIVND (reference sequence). Trimming took 5 bases from V and 1 from J, leaving 12 bases between them. CDR3 length: 14 amino acids. The CDR3 loop is CASSSAGLSYEQYF. The CDR3 nucleotides read TGTGCCAGTAGTTCGGCAGGGCTGTCCTACGAGCAGTACTTC.

This clone was counted a single time. The chain recombines TRBV28 with TRBJ1-2; TRBD1 matches at 10 bases. V lost 3 bases and J lost 5; bases outside the gene matches: 6. Germline V CDR1 and CDR2: MDHEN, SYDVKM. CDR3 length: 15 amino acids. CDR3 nucleotides: TGTGCCAGCAGTTTGCCGGGACAGGGGATATATGGCTACACCTTC. Its translation: CASSLPGQGIYGYTF.

The chain combines TRBV10-3 with TRBJ2-7, with 11 bases identical to TRBD2. The CDR3 covers 17 residues. Germline lookup yields CDR1 ENHRY and CDR2 SYGVKD. V was clipped by 3 bases and J by 0 bases; unmatched bases: 7. The CDR3 loop is CAISDPQTSGNSYEQYF. DNA for the CDR3: TGTGCCATCAGTGACCCCCAGACTAGCGGGAACTCCTACGAGCAGTACTTC.

This clone showed up many times. V is TRBV9 and J is TRBJ2-3; perhaps TRBD2 as D (5 bases). Between the trimmed V and J ends, which lost 4 bases and 2 bases, there was a span of 14 bases. CDR3 length equals 15 residues. Germline V gives CDR1 SGDLS, CDR2 YYNGEE. This CDR3 reads CASSLTGLFTDTQYF. The CDR3 nucleotides read TGTGCCAGCAGCTTAACCGGACTCTTCACAGATACGCAGTATTTT. The full variable domain, rest sourced from reference TRBV9 and TRBJ2-3, is DSGVTQTPKHLITATGQRVTLRCSPRSGDLSVYWYQQSLDQGLQFLIQYYNGEERAKGNILERFSAQQFPDLHSELNLSSLELGDSALYFCASSLTGLFTDTQYFGPGTRLTVL.

This clone was seen many times. The V gene is TRBV11-2, the J gene TRBJ2-5; D is unresolved. Between the trimmed V and J ends, which lost 0 bases and 5 bases, there was a span of 10 bases. The V gene's germline CDR1 is SGHAT and CDR2 FQNNGV. The CDR3 consists of 14 residues. CDR3 loop: CASSLEGNGETQYF. The CDR3 DNA is TGTGCCAGCAGCTTAGAAGGCAACGGGGAGACCCAGTACTTC.

This sequence joins TRBV4-3 and TRBJ2-7; TRBD1 matches 7 bases. Germline values: CDR1 LGHNA, CDR2 YSLEER. The CDR3 contains 15 residues. V lost 0 bases to trimming and J lost 0 bases; unmatched junction nucleotides: 2. DNA for the CDR3: TGCGCCAGCAGCCAAGATAGGGGGCCCTCCTACGAGCAGTACTTC. Protein: CASSQDRGPSYEQYF.